Each of the 29 T cell receptor beta chains below was sequenced from the same sample in a study of CD8 T cells in Susac syndrome. Random hexamers were used to reverse transcribe roughly 0.5 to 1 ug of RNA. TCRdb recomputed calls from the immunoSEQ multiplex PCR reads with MiXCR, one row per CDR3 protein. The repertoire holds 400,000 or so distinct CDR3 sequences, with more than 80% as singletons. The sequencing sample was made of CD8+ T cells from PBMCs. Receptor source: a human donor with multiple sclerosis.

The CDR3 is CASSEAIPREQYF. The CDR3 DNA sequence: TGTGCCAGCAGTGAAGCTATCCCGCGGGAGCAGTACTTC. The V and J genes are TRBV2 and TRBJ2-7; no clear D gene. V gave up 0 bases and J gave up 7 bases, with 10 bases separating them. The CDR3 is 13 amino acids. CDR1 and CDR2 from the germline V gene are SNHLY and FYNNEI.

Here the CDR3 DNA reads TGTGCCAGCAGTTTTCCGGGCGGGGAGCTGTTTTTT. Its translation is CASSFPGGELFF. J is TRBJ2-2 and V is TRBV27; D remains unclear. The V end was cut by 3 bases, the J end by 7 bases, with 6 bases between. The CDR3 has 12 amino acids. The germline V gene has CDR1 MNHEY and CDR2 SMNVEV (reference sequence).

The chain carries TRBV7-9 and TRBJ2-2; D is possibly TRBD1 (5 bases). The germline V gene has CDR1 SEHNR and CDR2 FQNEAQ (reference sequence). This CDR3 has 18 amino acids. Deletions cut 5 bases from V and 2 bases from J, with 21 bases between. CDR3: CASSPKRGQDINTGELFF. The CDR3 region has the DNA TGTGCCAGCAGCCCAAAAAGAGGACAAGATATTAACACCGGGGAGCTGTTTTTT.

The chain uses TRBV4-1 and TRBJ1-4, with 8 bases identical to TRBD1. Looked up from germline, CDR1 is MGHRA and CDR2 is YSYEKL. J was trimmed by 5 bases and V by 4 bases; bases with no gene match: 3. This CDR3 is built from 14 residues. The CDR3 bases are TGCGCCAGCAGCCTACAGGGGGAGAATGAAAAACTGTTTTTT. Its translation: CASSLQGENEKLFF.

The chain links TRBV27 to TRBJ1-1; D unresolved. The length of the CDR3 is 14 residues. V was cut by 10 bases and J by 4 bases, with 19 bases left in between. In germline, CDR1 is MNHEY, CDR2 SMNVEV (reference sequence). The CDR3: CATHPGGWGTEAFF. The CDR3 DNA reads TGTGCCACCCATCCAGGAGGGTGGGGCACTGAAGCTTTCTTT.

The chain combines TRBV24-1 with TRBJ2-4; D is tentatively TRBD1 or TRBD2 (5 bases each). The CDR3 loop spans 15 amino acids. Between the trimmed V and J ends, which lost 9 bases and 2 bases, there was a span of 16 bases. The V gene's germline CDR1 is KGHDR and CDR2 SFDVKD. Written as DNA, the CDR3 is TGTGCCACCCGGGGACCTATGACTCCCAAAAACATTCAGTACTTC. It yields the protein CATRGPMTPKNIQYF.

The gene calls are TRBV19 and TRBJ2-7, with D tentatively TRBD1 (6 bases). Trimming left V 5 bases short and J 3 bases short, with 14 bases between. Germline CDR1 reads LNHDA; CDR2 reads SQIVND (reference sequence). This CDR3 region has 14 residues. CDR3 sequence: CASSLGHRDYEQYF. The CDR3 nucleotides read TGTGCCAGTAGTTTGGGACACCGGGACTACGAGCAGTACTTC.

The chain employs TRBV19 and TRBJ1-1; 7 bases fit TRBD1. The length of the CDR3 is 14 residues. The ends lost 7 bases at V and 0 bases at J; junction bases unmatched: 5. CDR1 is LNHDA, CDR2 SQIVND, per germline (reference sequence). For the CDR3, the DNA is TGTGCCAGTACTGGGGGACAGTTGAACACTGAAGCTTTCTTT. This sequence encodes CASTGGQLNTEAFF.

This chain connects TRBV7-6 to TRBJ2-1, with 8 bases lining up with TRBD2. The CDR3 has 15 amino acids. After removal of 5 bases from V and 5 bases from J, the junction contained 8 bases not matched to a gene. Germline V CDR1 and CDR2: SGHVS, FNYEAQ. The CDR3 region has the DNA TGTGCCAGCAGCCTCCCTACTAGCGGAAACAATGAGCAGTTCTTC. This sequence encodes CASSLPTSGNNEQFF.

This chain connects TRBV29-1 to TRBJ2-2; perhaps D is TRBD1 or TRBD2 (5 bases each). Trimming removed 7 bases at V and 6 bases at J, with 30 bases between. The germline V gene has CDR1 SQVTM and CDR2 ANQGSEA. CDR3 size: 18 residues. CDR3 bases: TGCAGCGCCCTCGGGGCGAGGATGAGGGTATTGGGCCCCGGGGAGCTGTTTTTT. Translation: CSALGARMRVLGPGELFF.

This sequence joins TRBV20-1 and TRBJ1-2; D not resolved. Looked up from germline, CDR1 is DFQATT and CDR2 is SNEGSKA (reference sequence). This CDR3 spans 14 amino acids. Trimming took off 5 bases at V and 5 bases at J, with 18 bases between the two ends. CDR3 in amino acids: CSARNKFTMYGYTF. The DNA of the CDR3 is TGCAGTGCTCGCAACAAGTTTACAATGTATGGCTACACCTTC.

The chain uses TRBV5-1 and TRBJ1-2, with D possibly matching TRBD1 (5 bases). This CDR3 has 15 residues. Per the germline V gene, CDR1 is SGHRS and CDR2 is YFSETQ. V shed 4 bases and J shed 5 bases, with 18 bases lying between them. The CDR3 loop is CASSQTSGTSYGYTF. The CDR3 DNA reads as TGCGCCAGCAGCCAGACGTCCGGGACCTCATATGGCTACACCTTC.

This chain connects TRBV2 to TRBJ2-7, with D hard to call. Germline CDR1 SNHLY, CDR2 FYNNEI. V lost 3 bases and J 7 bases, leaving 16 bases between the germline ends. The CDR3 extends over 14 amino acids. As DNA, the CDR3 is TGTGCCAGCAGTGAGAGAACAGTTATGGGGGAGCAGTACTTC. Its translation: CASSERTVMGEQYF.

J is TRBJ2-4 and V is TRBV7-9; 9 bases fit TRBD1. The CDR3 totals 16 residues. CDR1 is SEHNR and CDR2 is FQNEAQ in the germline V gene (reference sequence). V was clipped by 5 bases and J by 7 bases; unmatched bases: 12. The CDR3 sequence is CASSVEQGALRNIQYF. In nucleotides, the CDR3 is TGTGCCAGCAGCGTCGAACAGGGGGCTCTTCGGAACATTCAGTACTTC.

V gene TRBV28 combines with J gene TRBJ2-7, with D possibly matching TRBD1 (6 bases). Per germline, CDR1 MDHEN and CDR2 SYDVKM. The CDR3 loop spans 13 amino acids. V lost 6 bases and J lost 2, with 11 bases in between. This CDR3 reads CASRPQGPYEQYF. The DNA for the CDR3 is TGTGCCAGCAGACCACAGGGTCCCTACGAGCAGTACTTC.

The CDR3 region is CATSRDLGESTEAFF. The DNA for the CDR3 is TGTGCCACCAGCAGAGATCTGGGAGAGAGCACTGAAGCTTTCTTT. The rearrangement links TRBV15 to TRBJ1-1; D not certain. Germline lookup yields CDR1 LNHNV and CDR2 YYDKDF (reference sequence). The CDR3 consists of 15 residues. V was clipped by 0 bases and J by 4 bases, with 12 bases between them. The full variable domain, in which reference TRBV15 and TRBJ1-1 provide the parts outside the CDR3, is DAMVIQNPRYQVTQFGKPVTLSCSQTLNHNVMYWYQQKSSQAPKLLFHYYDKDFNNEADTPDNFQSRRPNTSFCFLDIRSPGLGDTAMYLCATSRDLGESTEAFFGQGTRLTVV.

V and J are TRBV7-8 and TRBJ1-5; D is unresolved. There are 18 residues in the CDR3. CDR1 is SGHVS, CDR2 FQNEAQ, per germline. V lost 4 bases, J lost 1 base, and 20 bases lay in between. This CDR3 is CASSSLVWQMGSNQPQHF. The CDR3 nucleotides are TGTGCCAGCAGCTCCCTAGTCTGGCAGATGGGGAGCAATCAGCCCCAGCATTTT.

The chain employs TRBV27 and TRBJ2-1, with TRBD2 matching over 9 bases. The CDR3 runs 16 residues. Trimming at V came to 6 bases and at J to 4 bases, leaving 10 bases not matched to a gene. CDR1 MNHEY and CDR2 SMNVEV come from the germline V gene (reference sequence). CDR3 DNA sequence: TGTGCCAGCAGATTCTCAACTAGCGGGTATTACAATGAGCAGTTCTTC. It is translated as CASRFSTSGYYNEQFF.

The J gene is TRBJ2-1, the V gene TRBV2; 10 positions match TRBD2. V gave up 3 bases and J gave up 3 bases; unmatched junction bases: 2. Germline lookup yields CDR1 SNHLY and CDR2 FYNNEI. The CDR3 has 15 residues. The CDR3 DNA reads as TGTGCCAGCAGTGACCTAGCGGGAGACTACAATGAGCAGTTCTTC. Protein sequence: CASSDLAGDYNEQFF.

This clonotype was seen only a few times. The chain has TRBV5-1 and TRBJ2-7; D assignment may be TRBD1 or TRBD2 (5 bases each). The germline V and J ends were trimmed by 6 bases and 2 bases, with 12 bases remaining between them. CDR3 length: 13 amino acids. CDR1 and CDR2 (germline): SGHRS, YFSETQ. In DNA form, the CDR3 reads TGCGCCAGCACTGGGGACGGGCCCTACGAGCAGTACTTC. Protein sequence: CASTGDGPYEQYF.

The chain carries TRBV6-5 and TRBJ2-2; D tentatively reads TRBD1 or TRBD2 (5 bases each). The CDR3 is 15 residues long. The germline V and J ends were trimmed by 6 bases and 1 base, with 12 bases remaining between them. CDR1 is MNHEY, CDR2 SVGAGI, per germline. CDR3 in amino acids: CASSPRDGNTGELFF. The CDR3 nucleotides are TGTGCCAGCAGCCCCCGGGACGGGAACACCGGGGAGCTGTTTTTT.

V is TRBV19 and J is TRBJ2-3, with 7 bases fitting TRBD2. V gave up 0 bases and J gave up 2 bases; unmatched junction bases: 5. Germline values: CDR1 LNHDA, CDR2 SQIVND (reference sequence). The CDR3 is made up of 16 amino acids. DNA for the CDR3: TGTGCCAGTAGTATAGATCCTAGCGGAACCACAGATACGCAGTATTTT. Encoded protein: CASSIDPSGTTDTQYF. Using reference TRBV19 and TRBJ2-3 for the parts outside the CDR3, the full variable domain is DGGITQSPKYLFRKEGQNVTLSCEQNLNHDAMYWYRQDPGQGLRLIYYSQIVNDFQKGDIAEGYSVSREKKESFPLTVTSAQKNPTAFYLCASSIDPSGTTDTQYFGPGTRLTVL.

The gene calls are TRBV15 and TRBJ2-7; tentatively, D is TRBD1 or TRBD2 (5 bases each). Germline V gene sequence: CDR1 LNHNV, CDR2 YYDKDF (reference sequence). V dropped 4 bases and J dropped 4 bases, with 17 bases sitting between them. CDR3 length: 15 amino acids. The CDR3 reads CATSTSQVGVYEQYF. The DNA of the CDR3 is TGTGCCACCAGCACCAGTCAGGTGGGGGTGTACGAGCAGTACTTC.

CDR3: CASSYITSASTDTQYF. Here the CDR3 DNA reads TGTGCCAGCAGTTATATTACTAGTGCTAGCACAGATACGCAGTATTTT. The chain combines TRBV6-5 with TRBJ2-3; D is possibly TRBD2 (5 bases). Trimming pared 3 bases from V and 0 bases from J, leaving 13 bases between. This CDR3 is built from 16 residues. Germline assignment: CDR1 MNHEY and CDR2 SVGAGI.

J is TRBJ2-2 and V is TRBV5-6, with 9 bases matching TRBD1. Germline CDR1 and CDR2: SGHDT and YYEEEE. This CDR3 contains 15 residues. Germline trimming cut 3 bases from V and 4 bases from J; bases unmatched to any gene: 4. The CDR3 sequence is CASSYGTGFTGELFF. CDR3 nucleotides: TGTGCCAGCAGCTACGGGACAGGGTTCACCGGGGAGCTGTTTTTT.

The rearrangement uses TRBV12-3 or TRBV12-4 and TRBJ2-6; TRBD1 might be the D (6 bases). V was clipped by 7 bases and J by 1 base, with 14 bases between them. The CDR3 has 16 residues. DNA of the CDR3: TGTGCCAGCACGCAACAGGGTTGGTCTGGGGCCAACGTCCTGACTTTC. Its protein is CASTQQGWSGANVLTF.

The gene calls are TRBV29-1 and TRBJ2-3; D is ambiguous. V was cut by 2 bases and J by 1 base, with 13 bases left in between. The CDR3 sequence is 15 residues long. CDR1 and CDR2 from the germline V gene are SQVTM and ANQGSEA. The CDR3 reads CSVEPPTGGTDTQYF. The CDR3 nucleotides read TGCAGCGTTGAACCTCCGACCGGCGGCACAGATACGCAGTATTTT.

The CDR3: CASSLRADWAFF. Written as DNA, the CDR3 is TGTGCCAGCAGCCTCAGAGCAGATTGGGCTTTCTTT. The chain uses TRBV7-8 and TRBJ1-1, with D unresolved. V lost 5 bases and J lost 11, with 15 bases in between. CDR1 is SGHVS, CDR2 FQNEAQ, per germline. The CDR3 runs 12 residues.

The chain links TRBV28 to TRBJ1-2; D is uncertain. The CDR3 extends over 13 amino acids. Germline values: CDR1 MDHEN, CDR2 SYDVKM. The germline V and J ends were trimmed by 4 bases and 9 bases, with 15 bases remaining between them. Here the CDR3 reads CASSSYNSRSYTF. CDR3 DNA: TGTGCCAGCAGTTCTTATAACAGCAGGAGCTACACCTTC.